This T cell receptor (beta chain) was identified during a study of human T cells and chemical hapten exposure. MiXCR, run by TCRdb on the RACE reads, gives a single entry per CDR3 protein. This sample has around 380,000 distinct CDR3 sequences, with nearly 5% found just once. This clonotype appeared many times. The antigen remains unidentified. The ends were cut back, 2 bases at V and 8 bases at J, with 9 bases in the middle. The CDR3 has 12 residues. Germline V gives CDR1 MNHEY, CDR2 SVGAGI. General study findings and limits: Since the donors had alopecia, their immune response may not be the same as that of healthy people. Significantly more large CDR3 similarity clusters were formed by expanded TCRs than by controls.

Time point noted: patch test 1, 2 weeks after DPC sensitization. The treatment here: therapeutic diphenylcyclopropenone sensitization with weekly scalp DPC. This TCR was sampled from a woman aged 50 to 65 with alopecia areata. Some clones in this sample may be carry-over from other donors' samples. The rearrangement links TRBV6-5 to TRBJ1-1; D is possibly TRBD1 (5 bases). The material was whole blood, obtained in connection with sensitization to the hapten diphenylcyclopropenone (DPC). The CDR3 reads CASSYMGVEAFF. The CDR3 DNA sequence: TGTGCCAGCAGTTACATGGGGGTAGAAGCTTTCTTT.